The rows below give T cell receptor beta chains drawn from one sample of a study of OX40 agonist ivuxolimab in advanced cancers. Sequencing used immunoSEQ multiplex PCR; TCRdb keeps in-frame clones, though not all of them. The table has about 69,000 clones, about three quarters seen once. Sequencing was performed on CD4+ or CD8+ T cells sorted from blood, taken in a trial of the OX40 agonist ivuxolimab. The receptors here all came from an adult with an advanced solid tumor such as melanoma, head and neck, liver or kidney cancer. The CDR3 runs from the conserved cysteine through the conserved F or W. A D gene is named only where the DNA matches it firmly. Clone size appears in some rows only: once, few, many, or a class for an expanded clone.

j_call: TRBJ2-1
v_call: TRBV10-1
d_call: TRBD1
clone_size: .
cdr3_nt: TGCGCCAGCTCAGGGACAGGGCGGCATGAGCAGTTCTTC
cdr3_aa: CASSGTGRHEQFF

j_call: TRBJ2-1
v_call: TRBV19
d_call: .
clone_size: .
cdr3_nt: TGTGCCAGTAGTATCACAGGAAACGCTCTTGCGGGTGAGCAGTTCTTC
cdr3_aa: CASSITGNALAGEQFF

j_call: TRBJ1-1
v_call: TRBV27
d_call: .
clone_size: .
cdr3_nt: TGTGCCAGCAGTACACGGACGCTGGGCACTGAAGCTTTCTTT
cdr3_aa: CASSTRTLGTEAFF

j_call: TRBJ1-2
v_call: TRBV30
d_call: .
clone_size: .
cdr3_nt: TGTGCCTGGAACTATCTGGGGGCTGGAGGCTACACCTTC
cdr3_aa: CAWNYLGAGGYTF

j_call: TRBJ2-3
v_call: TRBV4-2
d_call: .
clone_size: .
cdr3_nt: TGTGCCAGCAGCCAAGCCGTAGATACGCAGTATTTT
cdr3_aa: CASSQAVDTQYF

j_call: TRBJ1-3
v_call: TRBV4-2
d_call: .
clone_size: .
cdr3_nt: TGTGCCAGCAGCCAAGATATCACAGGGCCTGGAAACACCATATATTTT
cdr3_aa: CASSQDITGPGNTIYF

j_call: TRBJ2-5
v_call: TRBV28
d_call: TRBD2
clone_size: .
cdr3_nt: TGTGCCAGCAGTTCAGGACTAGCGGGAAAAGAGACCCAGTACTTC
cdr3_aa: CASSSGLAGKETQYF

j_call: TRBJ2-7
v_call: TRBV5-4
d_call: .
clone_size: .
cdr3_nt: TGTGCCAGCAGCTTGTTCGAGGAGCAGTACTTC
cdr3_aa: CASSLFEEQYF

j_call: TRBJ2-7
v_call: TRBV7-6
d_call: .
clone_size: .
cdr3_nt: TGTGCCAGCAGCCTACCCAGCTCCTACGAGCAGTACTTC
cdr3_aa: CASSLPSSYEQYF

j_call: TRBJ2-7
v_call: TRBV5-1
d_call: TRBD2
clone_size: .
cdr3_nt: TGCGCCAGCAGAAATGAAGGCGCACAACTAGCGGGGCCATCCTACGAGCAGTACTTC
cdr3_aa: CASRNEGAQLAGPSYEQYF

j_call: TRBJ2-3
v_call: TRBV5-1
d_call: TRBD1
clone_size: .
cdr3_nt: TGCGCCAGCAGCGGGACAGGGTCGGCAGATACGCAGTATTTT
cdr3_aa: CASSGTGSADTQYF

j_call: TRBJ2-7
v_call: TRBV5-1
d_call: TRBD1
clone_size: .
cdr3_nt: TGCGCCAGCAGCACGGGACAGGGGGCGTATGAGCAGTACTTC
cdr3_aa: CASSTGQGAYEQYF

j_call: TRBJ2-7
v_call: TRBV7-2
d_call: .
clone_size: .
cdr3_nt: TGTGCCAGCAGCTCCCCAGGGATAGCTCAGTACTTC
cdr3_aa: CASSSPGIAQYF

j_call: TRBJ2-3
v_call: TRBV7-6
d_call: .
clone_size: .
cdr3_nt: TGTGCCAGCAGCTTAGTTGATACGCAGTATTTT
cdr3_aa: CASSLVDTQYF

j_call: TRBJ2-5
v_call: TRBV9
d_call: .
clone_size: .
cdr3_nt: TGTGCCAGCAGCGTAGGGTTACGGGAGTCGGAGACCCAGTACTTC
cdr3_aa: CASSVGLRESETQYF

j_call: TRBJ2-7
v_call: TRBV6-5
d_call: TRBD1
clone_size: .
cdr3_nt: TGTGCCAGCAGGGCATCAGGGGGCAGGTACGAGCAGTACTTC
cdr3_aa: CASRASGGRYEQYF

j_call: TRBJ1-2
v_call: TRBV19
d_call: .
clone_size: .
cdr3_nt: TGTGCCAGTAGTATCCTGGGGGTGGATGGCTACACCTTC
cdr3_aa: CASSILGVDGYTF

j_call: TRBJ2-7
v_call: TRBV7-9
d_call: TRBD2
clone_size: .
cdr3_nt: TGTGCCAGCAGCGCAGCTAGCGGGGTTTTCTACGAGCAGTACTTC
cdr3_aa: CASSAASGVFYEQYF

j_call: TRBJ1-5
v_call: TRBV28
d_call: .
clone_size: .
cdr3_nt: TGTGCCAGCCGCCTCCAGGAAAATAGCAATCAGCCCCAGCATTTT
cdr3_aa: CASRLQENSNQPQHF

j_call: TRBJ1-1
v_call: TRBV29-1
d_call: .
clone_size: .
cdr3_nt: TGCAGCGTCCCAGGAGGGAGTGGAGGGAACACTGAAGCTTTCTTT
cdr3_aa: CSVPGGSGGNTEAFF

j_call: TRBJ2-5
v_call: TRBV11-2
d_call: .
clone_size: .
cdr3_nt: TGTGCCAGCAATCGAGGGCGCCAAGAGACCCAGTACTTC
cdr3_aa: CASNRGRQETQYF

j_call: TRBJ2-4
v_call: TRBV28
d_call: TRBD1
clone_size: .
cdr3_nt: TGTGCCAGTAGTACAGGGGACAAAAACATTCAGTACTTC
cdr3_aa: CASSTGDKNIQYF

j_call: TRBJ2-3
v_call: TRBV6-5
d_call: TRBD1
clone_size: .
cdr3_nt: TGTGCCAGCAGAAGTCCGGGACAGGGGCCCGATACGCAGTATTTT
cdr3_aa: CASRSPGQGPDTQYF

j_call: TRBJ2-1
v_call: TRBV5-4
d_call: TRBD2
clone_size: .
cdr3_nt: TGTGCCAGCAGCTTGGCGACCGGAGCGGGAGGGCCGCTTGAGCAGTTCTTC
cdr3_aa: CASSLATGAGGPLEQFF

j_call: TRBJ1-3
v_call: TRBV5-5
d_call: .
clone_size: once
cdr3_nt: TGTGCCAGCAGCAGACAAGGGGACTCTGGAAACACCATATATTTT
cdr3_aa: CASSRQGDSGNTIYF

j_call: TRBJ2-4
v_call: TRBV2
d_call: .
clone_size: .
cdr3_nt: TGTGCCAGCAGTGAGGACTACCTAGCCAAAAACATTCAGTACTTC
cdr3_aa: CASSEDYLAKNIQYF

j_call: TRBJ1-2
v_call: TRBV30
d_call: .
clone_size: .
cdr3_nt: TGTGCCTGGAGTGACCCTTCCCTCTATGGCTACACCTTC
cdr3_aa: CAWSDPSLYGYTF

j_call: TRBJ1-2
v_call: TRBV30
d_call: .
clone_size: .
cdr3_nt: TGTGCCTGGAGTGCTTCTAACTATGGCTACACCTTC
cdr3_aa: CAWSASNYGYTF

j_call: TRBJ1-2
v_call: TRBV14
d_call: .
clone_size: .
cdr3_nt: TGTGCCAGCAGCCCCGGGAGGGCTTATGGCTACACCTTC
cdr3_aa: CASSPGRAYGYTF

j_call: TRBJ2-5
v_call: TRBV5-4
d_call: TRBD2
clone_size: once
cdr3_nt: TGTGCCAGCAGCTTTGGCGGGGGGGAGCGGACCCAGTACTTC
cdr3_aa: CASSFGGGERTQYF

j_call: TRBJ2-4
v_call: TRBV4-2
d_call: .
clone_size: .
cdr3_nt: TGTGCCAGCAGCCAGGTCCCGGGTCTAGCCAAAAACATTCAGTACTTC
cdr3_aa: CASSQVPGLAKNIQYF

j_call: TRBJ2-3
v_call: TRBV7-2
d_call: TRBD2
clone_size: .
cdr3_nt: TGTGCCAGCAGCTCTAGCGGGAGGGTAGATACGCAGTATTTT
cdr3_aa: CASSSSGRVDTQYF

j_call: TRBJ2-4
v_call: TRBV19
d_call: TRBD1
clone_size: .
cdr3_nt: TGTGCCAGTTCCCGGGACAGGGCCTTGGAAAACATTCAGTACTTC
cdr3_aa: CASSRDRALENIQYF

j_call: TRBJ2-3
v_call: TRBV7-3
d_call: .
clone_size: few
cdr3_nt: TGTGCCAGCAGCCCTTCCGGGGGTAGCACAGATACGCAGTATTTT
cdr3_aa: CASSPSGGSTDTQYF

j_call: TRBJ1-2
v_call: TRBV19
d_call: .
clone_size: .
cdr3_nt: TGTGCCAGTAGTATGGATGCGTCCTATGGCTACACCTTC
cdr3_aa: CASSMDASYGYTF

j_call: TRBJ2-2
v_call: TRBV5-1
d_call: .
clone_size: .
cdr3_nt: TGCGCCAGCAGCTTAGCAGGGCACACCGGGGAGCTGTTTTTT
cdr3_aa: CASSLAGHTGELFF

j_call: TRBJ2-1
v_call: TRBV6-1
d_call: .
clone_size: few
cdr3_nt: TGTGCCAGCAGTCTTACGGGGCCCAATGAGCAGTTCTTC
cdr3_aa: CASSLTGPNEQFF

j_call: TRBJ1-2
v_call: TRBV29-1
d_call: .
clone_size: .
cdr3_nt: TGCAGCGTTGAAGGCTCGGGTAATGGCTACACCTTC
cdr3_aa: CSVEGSGNGYTF

j_call: TRBJ2-5
v_call: TRBV15
d_call: .
clone_size: .
cdr3_nt: TGTGCCACCAGCAGGGCTAGCAGGGAGACCCAGTACTTC
cdr3_aa: CATSRASRETQYF

j_call: TRBJ2-1
v_call: TRBV7-9
d_call: .
clone_size: .
cdr3_nt: TGTGCCAGCAGCTTCGGACAGAACCCTAGCCGTGCATACAATGAGCAGTTCTTC
cdr3_aa: CASSFGQNPSRAYNEQFF